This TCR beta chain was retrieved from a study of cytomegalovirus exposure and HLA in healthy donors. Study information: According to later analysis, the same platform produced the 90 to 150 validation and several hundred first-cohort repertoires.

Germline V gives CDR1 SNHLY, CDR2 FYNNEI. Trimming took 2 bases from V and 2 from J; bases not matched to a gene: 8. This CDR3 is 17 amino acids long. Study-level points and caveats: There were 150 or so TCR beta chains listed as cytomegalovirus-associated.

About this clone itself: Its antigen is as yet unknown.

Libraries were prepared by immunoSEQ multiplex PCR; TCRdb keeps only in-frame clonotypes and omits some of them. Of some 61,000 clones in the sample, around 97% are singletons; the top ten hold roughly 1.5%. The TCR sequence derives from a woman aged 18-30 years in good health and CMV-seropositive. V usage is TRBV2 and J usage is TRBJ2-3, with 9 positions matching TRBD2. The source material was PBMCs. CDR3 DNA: TGTGCCAGCAGTGAACCTAGATTAGCGGGAGCCACAGATACGCAGTATTTT. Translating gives CASSEPRLAGATDTQYF.